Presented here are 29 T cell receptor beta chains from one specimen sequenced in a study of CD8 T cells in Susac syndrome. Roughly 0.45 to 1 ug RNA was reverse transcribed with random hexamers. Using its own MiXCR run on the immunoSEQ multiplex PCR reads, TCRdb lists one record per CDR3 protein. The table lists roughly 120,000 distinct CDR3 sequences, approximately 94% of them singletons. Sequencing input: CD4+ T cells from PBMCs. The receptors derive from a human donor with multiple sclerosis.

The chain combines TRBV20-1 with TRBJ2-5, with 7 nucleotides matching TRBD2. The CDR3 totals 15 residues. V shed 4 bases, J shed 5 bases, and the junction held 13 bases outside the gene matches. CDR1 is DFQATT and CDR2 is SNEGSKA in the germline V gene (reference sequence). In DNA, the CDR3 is TGCAGTGCTACCCCACTAGCGCCCCGTATGGAGACCCAGTACTTC. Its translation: CSATPLAPRMETQYF.

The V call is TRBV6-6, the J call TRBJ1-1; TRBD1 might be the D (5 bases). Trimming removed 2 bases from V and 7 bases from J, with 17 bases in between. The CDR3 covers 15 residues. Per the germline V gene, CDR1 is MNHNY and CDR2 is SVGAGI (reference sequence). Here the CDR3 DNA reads TGTGCCAGCAGTTACCCCCCCCTACGGGGGAATGAAGCTTTCTTT. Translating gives CASSYPPLRGNEAFF.

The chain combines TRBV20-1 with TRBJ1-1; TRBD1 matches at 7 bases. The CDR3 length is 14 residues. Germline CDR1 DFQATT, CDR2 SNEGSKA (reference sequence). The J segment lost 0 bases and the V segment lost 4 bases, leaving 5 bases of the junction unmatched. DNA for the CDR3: TGCAGTGCTATAAGGGACAGTATGAACACTGAAGCTTTCTTT. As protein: CSAIRDSMNTEAFF.

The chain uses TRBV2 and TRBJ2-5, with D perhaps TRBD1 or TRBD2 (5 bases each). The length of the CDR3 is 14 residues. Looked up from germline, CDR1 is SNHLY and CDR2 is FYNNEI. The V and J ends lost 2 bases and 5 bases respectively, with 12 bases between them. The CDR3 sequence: CASSESGIAETQYF. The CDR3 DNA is TGTGCCAGCAGTGAATCAGGGATAGCGGAGACCCAGTACTTC.

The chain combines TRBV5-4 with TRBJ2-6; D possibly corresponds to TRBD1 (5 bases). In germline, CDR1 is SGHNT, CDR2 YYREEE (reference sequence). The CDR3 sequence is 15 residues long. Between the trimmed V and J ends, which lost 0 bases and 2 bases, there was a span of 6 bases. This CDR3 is CASSLEGTGANVLTF. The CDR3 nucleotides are TGTGCCAGCAGCTTGGAGGGGACTGGGGCCAACGTCCTGACTTTC. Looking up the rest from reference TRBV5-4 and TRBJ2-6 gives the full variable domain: ETGVTQSPTHLIKTRGQQVTLRCSSQSGHNTVSWYQQALGQGPQFIFQYYREEENGRGNFPPRFSGLQFPNYSSELNVNALELDDSALYLCASSLEGTGANVLTFGAGSRLTVL.

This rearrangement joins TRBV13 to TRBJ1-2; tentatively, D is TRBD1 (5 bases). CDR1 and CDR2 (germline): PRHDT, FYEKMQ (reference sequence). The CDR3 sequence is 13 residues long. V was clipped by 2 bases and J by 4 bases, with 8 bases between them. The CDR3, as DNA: TGTGCCAGCAGCTTAAAGGGGACCTATGGCTACACCTTC. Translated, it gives CASSLKGTYGYTF.

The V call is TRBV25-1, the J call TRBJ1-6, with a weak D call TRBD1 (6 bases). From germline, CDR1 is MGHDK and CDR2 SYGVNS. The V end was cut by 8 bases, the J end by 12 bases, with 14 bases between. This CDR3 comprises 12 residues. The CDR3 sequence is CASGREGGPLHF. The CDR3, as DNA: TGTGCCAGCGGGCGGGAAGGGGGACCCCTCCACTTT. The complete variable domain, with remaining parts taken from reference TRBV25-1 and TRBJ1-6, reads EADIYQTPRYLVIGTGKKITLECSQTMGHDKMYWYQQDPGMELHLIHYSYGVNSTEKGDLSSESTVSRIRTEHFPLTLESARPSHTSQYLCASGREGGPLHFGNGTRLTVT.

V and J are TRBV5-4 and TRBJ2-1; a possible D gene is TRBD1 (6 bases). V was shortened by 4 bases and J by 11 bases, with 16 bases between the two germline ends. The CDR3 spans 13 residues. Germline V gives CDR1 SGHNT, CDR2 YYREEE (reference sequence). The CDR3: CASSGGGGGQQFF. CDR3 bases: TGTGCCAGCAGCGGTGGGGGCGGAGGCCAGCAGTTCTTC.

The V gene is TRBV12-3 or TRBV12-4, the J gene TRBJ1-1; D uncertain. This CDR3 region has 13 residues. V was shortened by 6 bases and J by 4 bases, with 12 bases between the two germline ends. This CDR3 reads CASRPGAGTEAFF. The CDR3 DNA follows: TGTGCCAGCAGGCCCGGCGCCGGCACTGAAGCTTTCTTT.

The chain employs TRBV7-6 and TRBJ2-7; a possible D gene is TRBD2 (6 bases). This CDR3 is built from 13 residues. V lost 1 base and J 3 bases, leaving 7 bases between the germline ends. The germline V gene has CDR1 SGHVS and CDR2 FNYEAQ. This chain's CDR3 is CASSLVEGYEQYF. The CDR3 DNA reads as TGTGCCAGCAGCTTAGTGGAGGGCTACGAGCAGTACTTC.

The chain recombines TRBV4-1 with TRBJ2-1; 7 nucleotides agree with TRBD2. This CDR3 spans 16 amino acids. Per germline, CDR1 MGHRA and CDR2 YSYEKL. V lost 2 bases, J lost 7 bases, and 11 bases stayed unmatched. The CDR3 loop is CASSQRGDANWNEQFF. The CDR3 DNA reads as TGCGCCAGCAGCCAACGGGGGGACGCGAACTGGAATGAGCAGTTCTTC.

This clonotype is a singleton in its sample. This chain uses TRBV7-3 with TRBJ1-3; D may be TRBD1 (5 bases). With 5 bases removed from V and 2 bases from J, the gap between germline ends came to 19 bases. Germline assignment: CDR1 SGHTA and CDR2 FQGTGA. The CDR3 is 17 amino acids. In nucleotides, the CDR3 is TGTGCCAGCAGCCCAAGCCCACCAGGGACCCCTGGAAACACCATATATTTT. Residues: CASSPSPPGTPGNTIYF.

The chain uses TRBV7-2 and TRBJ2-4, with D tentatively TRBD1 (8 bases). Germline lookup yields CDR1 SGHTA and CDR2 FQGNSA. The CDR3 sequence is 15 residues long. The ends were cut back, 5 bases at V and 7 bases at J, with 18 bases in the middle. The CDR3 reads CASSLRQGRVNIQYF. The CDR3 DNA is TGTGCCAGCAGCCTCCGACAGGGGAGGGTCAACATTCAGTACTTC.

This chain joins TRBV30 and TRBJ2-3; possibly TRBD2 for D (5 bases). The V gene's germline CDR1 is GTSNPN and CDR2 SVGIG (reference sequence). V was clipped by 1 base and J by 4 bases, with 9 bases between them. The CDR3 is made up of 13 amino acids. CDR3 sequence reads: CAWSEEGPDTQYF. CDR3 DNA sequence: TGTGCCTGGAGTGAAGAGGGCCCAGATACGCAGTATTTT.

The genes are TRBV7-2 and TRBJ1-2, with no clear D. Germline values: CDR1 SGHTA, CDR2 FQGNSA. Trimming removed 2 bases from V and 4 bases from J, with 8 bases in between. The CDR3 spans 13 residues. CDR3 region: CASSLPTVYGYTF. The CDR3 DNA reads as TGTGCCAGCAGCTTACCCACCGTCTATGGCTACACCTTC.

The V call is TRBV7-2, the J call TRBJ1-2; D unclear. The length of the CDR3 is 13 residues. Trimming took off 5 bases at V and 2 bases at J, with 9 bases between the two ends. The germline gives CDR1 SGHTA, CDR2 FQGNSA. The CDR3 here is CASSPGPNYGYTF. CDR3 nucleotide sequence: TGTGCCAGCAGCCCGGGTCCGAACTATGGCTACACCTTC.

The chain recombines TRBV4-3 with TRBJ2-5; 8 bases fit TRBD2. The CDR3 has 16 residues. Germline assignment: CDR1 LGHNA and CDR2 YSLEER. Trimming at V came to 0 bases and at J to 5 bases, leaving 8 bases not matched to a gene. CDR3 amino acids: CASSQEWRGAAETQYF. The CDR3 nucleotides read TGCGCCAGCAGCCAAGAGTGGCGGGGGGCCGCGGAGACCCAGTACTTC.

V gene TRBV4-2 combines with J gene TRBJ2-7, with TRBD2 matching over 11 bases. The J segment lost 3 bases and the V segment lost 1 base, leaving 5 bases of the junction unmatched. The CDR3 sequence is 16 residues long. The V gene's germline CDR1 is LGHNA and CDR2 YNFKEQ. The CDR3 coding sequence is TGTGCCAGCAGCCAAGGTCCTAGCGGGGGGATCTACGAGCAGTACTTC. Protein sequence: CASSQGPSGGIYEQYF.

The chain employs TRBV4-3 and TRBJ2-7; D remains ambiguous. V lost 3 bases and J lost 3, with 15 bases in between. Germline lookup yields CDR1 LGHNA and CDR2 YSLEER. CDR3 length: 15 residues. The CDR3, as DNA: TGCGCCAGCAGCCATGCCGTTTCGGCGGACTACGAGCAGTACTTC. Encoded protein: CASSHAVSADYEQYF.

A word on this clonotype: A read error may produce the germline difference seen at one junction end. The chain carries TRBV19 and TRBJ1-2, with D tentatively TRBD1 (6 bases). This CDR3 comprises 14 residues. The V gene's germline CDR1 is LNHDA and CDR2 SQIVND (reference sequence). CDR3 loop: CASSLDRIRGGYTF. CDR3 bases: TGTGCCAGTAGTTTAGACAGGATTAGAGGTGGCTACACCTTC.

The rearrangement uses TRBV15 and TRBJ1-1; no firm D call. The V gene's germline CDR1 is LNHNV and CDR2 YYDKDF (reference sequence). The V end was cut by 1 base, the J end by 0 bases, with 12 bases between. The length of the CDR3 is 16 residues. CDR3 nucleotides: TGTGCCACCAGCAGAGTGTTGGGCTTGTTGAACACTGAAGCTTTCTTT. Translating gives CATSRVLGLLNTEAFF. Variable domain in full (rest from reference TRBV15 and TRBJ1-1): DAMVIQNPRYQVTQFGKPVTLSCSQTLNHNVMYWYQQKSSQAPKLLFHYYDKDFNNEADTPDNFQSRRPNTSFCFLDIRSPGLGDTAMYLCATSRVLGLLNTEAFFGQGTRLTVV.

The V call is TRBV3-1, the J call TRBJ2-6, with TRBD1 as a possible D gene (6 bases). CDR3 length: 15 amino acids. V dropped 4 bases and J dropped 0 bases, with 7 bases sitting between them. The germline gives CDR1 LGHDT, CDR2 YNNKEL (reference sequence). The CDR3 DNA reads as TGTGCCAGCAGCCTACAGGGCTCTGGGGCCAACGTCCTGACTTTC. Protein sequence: CASSLQGSGANVLTF.

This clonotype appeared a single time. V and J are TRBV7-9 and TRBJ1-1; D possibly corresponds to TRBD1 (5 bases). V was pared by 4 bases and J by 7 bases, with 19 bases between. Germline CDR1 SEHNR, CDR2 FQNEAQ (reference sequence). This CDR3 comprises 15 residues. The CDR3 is CASSSLKRGGVEAFF. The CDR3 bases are TGTGCCAGCAGCTCCCTTAAGCGGGGGGGAGTTGAAGCTTTCTTT.

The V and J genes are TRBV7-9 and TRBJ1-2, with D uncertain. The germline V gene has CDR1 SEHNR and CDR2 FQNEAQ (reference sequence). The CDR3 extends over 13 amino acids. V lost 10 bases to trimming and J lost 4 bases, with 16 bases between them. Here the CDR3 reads CATHSAGIYGYTF. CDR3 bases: TGTGCCACCCATTCGGCGGGCATCTATGGCTACACCTTC.

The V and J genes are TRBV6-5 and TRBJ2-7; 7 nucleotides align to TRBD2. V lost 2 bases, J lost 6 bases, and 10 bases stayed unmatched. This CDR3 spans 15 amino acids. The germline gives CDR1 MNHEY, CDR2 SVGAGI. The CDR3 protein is CASSYKAGGGGEQYF. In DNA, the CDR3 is TGTGCCAGCAGTTACAAGGCTGGCGGCGGGGGCGAGCAGTACTTC.

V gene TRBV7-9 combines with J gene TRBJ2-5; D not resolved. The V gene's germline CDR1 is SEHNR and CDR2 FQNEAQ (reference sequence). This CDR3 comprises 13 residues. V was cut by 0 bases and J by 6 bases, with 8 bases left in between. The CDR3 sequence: CASSLATIQTQYF. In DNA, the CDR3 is TGTGCCAGCAGCTTAGCGACGATCCAGACCCAGTACTTC.

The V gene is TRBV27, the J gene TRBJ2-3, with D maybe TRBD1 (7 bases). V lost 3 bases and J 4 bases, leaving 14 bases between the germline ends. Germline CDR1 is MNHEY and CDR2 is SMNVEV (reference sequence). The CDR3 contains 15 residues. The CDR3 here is CASSLQGGISDTQYF. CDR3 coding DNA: TGTGCCAGCAGTTTGCAGGGGGGCATTTCAGATACGCAGTATTTT.

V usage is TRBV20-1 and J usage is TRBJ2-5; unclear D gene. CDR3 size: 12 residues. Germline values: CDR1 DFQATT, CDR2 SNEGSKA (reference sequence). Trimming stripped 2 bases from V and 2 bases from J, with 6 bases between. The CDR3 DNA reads TGCAGTGCTAGAAAGGCTCAAGAGACCCAGTACTTC. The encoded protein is CSARKAQETQYF.

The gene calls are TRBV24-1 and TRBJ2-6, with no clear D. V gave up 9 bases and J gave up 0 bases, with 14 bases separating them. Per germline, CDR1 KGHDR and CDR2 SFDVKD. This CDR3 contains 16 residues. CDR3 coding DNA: TGTGCCACCGTACCCTCAGGAACCTCTGGGGCCAACGTCCTGACTTTC. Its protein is CATVPSGTSGANVLTF.